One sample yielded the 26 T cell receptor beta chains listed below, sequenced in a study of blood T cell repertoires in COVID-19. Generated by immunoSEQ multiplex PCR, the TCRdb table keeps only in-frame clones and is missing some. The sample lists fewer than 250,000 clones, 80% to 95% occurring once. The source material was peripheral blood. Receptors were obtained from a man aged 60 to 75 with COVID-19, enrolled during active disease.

CDR3 loop: CASSAASSYEQYF. Written as DNA, the CDR3 is TGTGCCAGCAGTGCCGCGAGCTCCTACGAGCAGTACTTC. This sequence joins TRBV27 and TRBJ2-7; no clear D. In germline, CDR1 is MNHEY, CDR2 SMNVEV (reference sequence). This CDR3 has 13 amino acids. The V gene lost 5 bases and the J gene lost 0 bases, with 8 bases spanning the gap.

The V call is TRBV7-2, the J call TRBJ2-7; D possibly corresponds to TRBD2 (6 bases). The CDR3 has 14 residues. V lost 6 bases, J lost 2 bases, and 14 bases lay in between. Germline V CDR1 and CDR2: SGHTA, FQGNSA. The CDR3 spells CASRSGTGAYEQYF. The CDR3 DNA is TGTGCCAGCAGGTCCGGGACGGGGGCCTACGAGCAGTACTTC.

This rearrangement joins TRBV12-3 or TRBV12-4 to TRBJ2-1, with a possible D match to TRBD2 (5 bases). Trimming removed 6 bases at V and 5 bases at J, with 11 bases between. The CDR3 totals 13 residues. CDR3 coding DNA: TGTGCCAGCAGACTAGGACCAAACAATGAGCAGTTCTTC. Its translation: CASRLGPNNEQFF.

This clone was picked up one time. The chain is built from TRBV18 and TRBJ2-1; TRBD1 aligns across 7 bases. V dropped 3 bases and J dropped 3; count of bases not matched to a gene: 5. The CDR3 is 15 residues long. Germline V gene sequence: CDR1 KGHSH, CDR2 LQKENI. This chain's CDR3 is CASSPDRAGYNEQFF. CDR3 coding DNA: TGTGCCAGCTCACCTGACAGGGCTGGCTACAATGAGCAGTTCTTC. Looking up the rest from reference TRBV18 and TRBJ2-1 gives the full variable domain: NAGVMQNPRHLVRRRGQEARLRCSPMKGHSHVYWYRQLPEEGLKFMVYLQKENIIDESGMPKERFSAEFPKEGPSILRIQQVVRGDSAAYFCASSPDRAGYNEQFFGPGTRLTVL.

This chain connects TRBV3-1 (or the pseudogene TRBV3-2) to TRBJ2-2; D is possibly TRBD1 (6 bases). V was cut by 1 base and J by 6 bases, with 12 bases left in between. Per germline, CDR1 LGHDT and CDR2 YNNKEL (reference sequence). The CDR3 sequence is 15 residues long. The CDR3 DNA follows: TGTGCCAGCAGCCAAGTGGACAGCAATGCCGGGGAGCTGTTTTTT. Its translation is CASSQVDSNAGELFF.

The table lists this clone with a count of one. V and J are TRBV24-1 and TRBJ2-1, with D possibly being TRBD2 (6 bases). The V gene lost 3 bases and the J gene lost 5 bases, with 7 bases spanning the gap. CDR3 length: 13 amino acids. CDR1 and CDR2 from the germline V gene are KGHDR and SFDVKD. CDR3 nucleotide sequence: TGTGCCACCAGTGATGGGACTGACAATGAGCAGTTCTTC. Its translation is CATSDGTDNEQFF.

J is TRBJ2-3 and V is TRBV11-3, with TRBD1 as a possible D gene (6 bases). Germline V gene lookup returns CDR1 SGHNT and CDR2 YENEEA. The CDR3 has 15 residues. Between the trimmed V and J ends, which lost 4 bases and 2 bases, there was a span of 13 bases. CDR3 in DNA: TGTGCCAGCAGCTCAGGGGCCCTCACCACAGATACGCAGTATTTT. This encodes CASSSGALTTDTQYF.

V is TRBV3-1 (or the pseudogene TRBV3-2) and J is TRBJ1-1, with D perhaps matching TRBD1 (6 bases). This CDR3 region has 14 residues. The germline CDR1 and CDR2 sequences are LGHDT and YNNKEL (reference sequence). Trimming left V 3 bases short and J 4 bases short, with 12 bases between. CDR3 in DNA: TGTGCCAGCAGCCATACAGGGCGACGCACTGAAGCTTTCTTT. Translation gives CASSHTGRRTEAFF.

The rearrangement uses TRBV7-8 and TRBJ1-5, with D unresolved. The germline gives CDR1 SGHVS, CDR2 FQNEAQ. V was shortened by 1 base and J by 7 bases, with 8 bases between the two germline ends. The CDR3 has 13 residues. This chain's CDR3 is CASSLVESQPQHF. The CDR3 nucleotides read TGTGCCAGCAGCTTAGTTGAGAGCCAGCCCCAGCATTTT.

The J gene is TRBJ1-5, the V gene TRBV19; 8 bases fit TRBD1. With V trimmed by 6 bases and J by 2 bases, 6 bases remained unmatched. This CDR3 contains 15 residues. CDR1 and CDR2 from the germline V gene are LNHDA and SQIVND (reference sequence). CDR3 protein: CASRRQGSGNQPQHF. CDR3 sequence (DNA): TGTGCCAGTAGACGACAGGGGTCCGGCAATCAGCCCCAGCATTTT.

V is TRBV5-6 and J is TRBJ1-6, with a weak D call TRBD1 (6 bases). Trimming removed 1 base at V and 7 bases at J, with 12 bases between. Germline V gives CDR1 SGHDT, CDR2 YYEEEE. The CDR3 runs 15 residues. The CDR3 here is CASSLINRANSPLHF. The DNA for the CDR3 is TGTGCCAGCAGCTTGATCAACAGGGCGAATTCACCCCTCCACTTT.

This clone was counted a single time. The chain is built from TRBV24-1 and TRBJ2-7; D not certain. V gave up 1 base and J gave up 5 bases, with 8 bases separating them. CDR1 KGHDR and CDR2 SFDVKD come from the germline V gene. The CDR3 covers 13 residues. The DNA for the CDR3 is TGTGCCACCAGTGATTTAGCGTGGGACGAGCAGTACTTC. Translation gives CATSDLAWDEQYF.

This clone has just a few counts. CDR3 protein: CASKDRASTGELFF. The CDR3 coding sequence is TGTGCCAGTAAAGACAGAGCGAGCACCGGGGAGCTGTTTTTT. The chain combines TRBV19 with TRBJ2-2; possibly TRBD1 for D (5 bases). This CDR3 has 14 amino acids. V dropped 7 bases and J dropped 4 bases, with 13 bases sitting between them. CDR1 and CDR2 (germline): LNHDA, SQIVND (reference sequence).

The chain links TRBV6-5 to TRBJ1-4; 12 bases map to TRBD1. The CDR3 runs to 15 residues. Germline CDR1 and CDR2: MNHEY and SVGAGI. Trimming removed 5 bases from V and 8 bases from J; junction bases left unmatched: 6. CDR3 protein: CASSRDRGLGEKLFF. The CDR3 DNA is TGTGCCAGCAGTCGGGACAGGGGGCTAGGAGAAAAACTGTTTTTT.

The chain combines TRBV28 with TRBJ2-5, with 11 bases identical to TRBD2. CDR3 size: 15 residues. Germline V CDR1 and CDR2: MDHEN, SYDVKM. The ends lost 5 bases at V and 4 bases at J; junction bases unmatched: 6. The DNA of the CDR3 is TGTGCCAGCAGTCCCGGCCTAGCGGGAGGAGAGACCCAGTACTTC. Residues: CASSPGLAGGETQYF. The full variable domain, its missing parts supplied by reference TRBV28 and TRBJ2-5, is DVKVTQSSRYLVKRTGEKVFLECVQDMDHENMFWYRQDPGLGLRLIYFSYDVKMKEKGDIPEGYSVSREKKERFSLILESASTNQTSMYLCASSPGLAGGETQYFGPGTRLLVL.

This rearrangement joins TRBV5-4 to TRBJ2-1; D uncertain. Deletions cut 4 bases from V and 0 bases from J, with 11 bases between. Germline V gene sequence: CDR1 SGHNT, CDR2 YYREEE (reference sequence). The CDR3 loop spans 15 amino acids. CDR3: CASSRDSTSYNEQFF. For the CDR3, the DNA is TGTGCCAGCAGCCGCGACTCGACCTCCTACAATGAGCAGTTCTTC.

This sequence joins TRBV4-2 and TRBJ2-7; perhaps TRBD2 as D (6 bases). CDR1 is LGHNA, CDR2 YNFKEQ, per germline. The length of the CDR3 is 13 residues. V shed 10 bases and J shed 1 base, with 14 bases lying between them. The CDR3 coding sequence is TGTGCCACAATCGGGACTCTTTCCTACGAGCAGTACTTC. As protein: CATIGTLSYEQYF.

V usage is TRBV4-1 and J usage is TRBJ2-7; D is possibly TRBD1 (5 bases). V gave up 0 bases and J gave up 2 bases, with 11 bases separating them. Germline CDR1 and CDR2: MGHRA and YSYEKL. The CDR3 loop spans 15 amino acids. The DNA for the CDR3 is TGCGCCAGCAGCCAAGAGCGCAGGGCCCCCTACGAGCAGTACTTC. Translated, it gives CASSQERRAPYEQYF.

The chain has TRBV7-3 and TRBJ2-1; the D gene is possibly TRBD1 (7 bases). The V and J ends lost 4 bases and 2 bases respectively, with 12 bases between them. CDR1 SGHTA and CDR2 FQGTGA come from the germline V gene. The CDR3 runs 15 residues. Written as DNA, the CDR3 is TGTGCCAGCAGCTCGCAGGGGGGTCCCTACAATGAGCAGTTCTTC. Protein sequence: CASSSQGGPYNEQFF.

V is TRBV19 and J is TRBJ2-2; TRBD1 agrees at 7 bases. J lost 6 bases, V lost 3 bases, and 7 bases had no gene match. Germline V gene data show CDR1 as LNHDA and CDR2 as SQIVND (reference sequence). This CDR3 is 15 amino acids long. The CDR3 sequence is CASSIGQASSGELFF. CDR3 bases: TGTGCCAGTAGTATTGGACAGGCCAGCTCCGGGGAGCTGTTTTTT. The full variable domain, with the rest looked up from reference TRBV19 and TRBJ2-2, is DGGITQSPKYLFRKEGQNVTLSCEQNLNHDAMYWYRQDPGQGLRLIYYSQIVNDFQKGDIAEGYSVSREKKESFPLTVTSAQKNPTAFYLCASSIGQASSGELFFGEGSRLTVL.

This chain's CDR3 is CASSPDRGGQPQHF. As DNA, the CDR3 is TGTGCCAGCTCACCCGACAGAGGCGGTCAGCCCCAGCATTTT. The genes are TRBV18 and TRBJ1-5, with TRBD1 as a possible D gene (5 bases). Per the germline V gene, CDR1 is KGHSH and CDR2 is LQKENI. Deletions cut 3 bases from V and 6 bases from J, with 12 bases between. CDR3 size: 14 residues. Complete variable domain (other parts from reference TRBV18 and TRBJ1-5): NAGVMQNPRHLVRRRGQEARLRCSPMKGHSHVYWYRQLPEEGLKFMVYLQKENIIDESGMPKERFSAEFPKEGPSILRIQQVVRGDSAAYFCASSPDRGGQPQHFGDGTRLSIL.

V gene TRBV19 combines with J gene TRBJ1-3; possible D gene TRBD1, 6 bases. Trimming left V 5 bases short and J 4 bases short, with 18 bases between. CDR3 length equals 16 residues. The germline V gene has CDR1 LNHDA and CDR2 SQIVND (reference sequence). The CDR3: CASSSPGVFGGNTIYF. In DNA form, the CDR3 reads TGTGCCAGTAGTTCCCCAGGGGTTTTCGGCGGAAACACCATATATTTT.

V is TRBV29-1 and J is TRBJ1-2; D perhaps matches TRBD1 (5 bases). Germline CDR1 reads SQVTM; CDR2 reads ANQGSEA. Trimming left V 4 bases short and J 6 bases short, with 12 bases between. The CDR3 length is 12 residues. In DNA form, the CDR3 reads TGCAGCGTTGGTCGTGGGGCAGATGGCTACACCTTC. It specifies CSVGRGADGYTF.

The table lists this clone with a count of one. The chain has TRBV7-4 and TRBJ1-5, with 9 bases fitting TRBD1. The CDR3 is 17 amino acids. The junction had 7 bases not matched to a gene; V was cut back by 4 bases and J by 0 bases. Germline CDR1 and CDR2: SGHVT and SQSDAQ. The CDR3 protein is CASSSTQGQGSNQPQHF. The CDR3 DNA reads TGTGCCAGCAGCTCCACCCAGGGACAGGGTAGCAATCAGCCCCAGCATTTT.

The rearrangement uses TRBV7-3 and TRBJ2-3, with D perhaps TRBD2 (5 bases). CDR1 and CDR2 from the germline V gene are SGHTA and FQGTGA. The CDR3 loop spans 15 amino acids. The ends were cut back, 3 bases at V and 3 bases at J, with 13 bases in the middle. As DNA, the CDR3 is TGTGCCAGCAGCTTCCTGGGAGCGGATACAGATACGCAGTATTTT. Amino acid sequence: CASSFLGADTDTQYF.

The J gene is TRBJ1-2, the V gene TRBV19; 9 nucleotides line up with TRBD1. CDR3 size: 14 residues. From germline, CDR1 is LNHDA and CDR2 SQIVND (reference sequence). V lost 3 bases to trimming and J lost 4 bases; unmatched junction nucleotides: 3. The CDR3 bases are TGTGCCAGTAGTATGGCGACAGGGGGCTATGGCTACACCTTC. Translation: CASSMATGGYGYTF. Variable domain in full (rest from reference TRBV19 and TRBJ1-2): DGGITQSPKYLFRKEGQNVTLSCEQNLNHDAMYWYRQDPGQGLRLIYYSQIVNDFQKGDIAEGYSVSREKKESFPLTVTSAQKNPTAFYLCASSMATGGYGYTFGSGTRLTVV.